This T cell receptor beta chain was recorded in a study of metastatic and nonmetastatic thyroid tumors. Whole-study context: Thyroid patients, malignant and benign, had repertoires compared across blood and tumor or nodule tissue.

The germline gives CDR1 ENHRY, CDR2 SYGVKD. The V end was cut by 0 bases, the J end by 1 base, with 9 bases between. The CDR3 loop spans 16 amino acids. TCRdb re-analyzed the PCR reads using MiXCR. This sample has 35,000 to 50,000 clones; 9% to 13% occur once, and the top ten carry around 9%. This clone was detected only a few times. Before thyroid surgery, none of the patients had received any treatment. Sequenced material: blood. This TCR was recovered from a male donor with papillary thyroid cancer or a benign thyroid nodule (not recorded which). Some clones in this sample may be carry-over from other donors' samples. The chain employs TRBV10-3 and TRBJ2-2; D not certain. In nucleotides, the CDR3 is TGTGCCATCAGTGAGTCTTACTTGCTGAACACCGGGGAGCTGTTTTTT. This codes for CAISESYLLNTGELFF.